The 17 T cell receptor beta chains presented below share a single source sample, sequenced in a study of cytomegalovirus exposure and HLA in healthy donors. The PCR ran on 60 Vbeta and 13 Jbeta primers. The assay was immunoSEQ multiplex PCR, and TCRdb's table has in-frame clones only and misses some. The sample carries 100,000 to 150,000 clones, 10% recorded once. Sequenced sample: PBMCs. The receptor set was obtained from a woman under 30 in good health and CMV-seropositive.

The genes are TRBV18 and TRBJ2-3; 10 bases are a match to TRBD2. The CDR3 contains 16 residues. With V trimmed by 2 bases and J by 4 bases, 6 bases remained unmatched. Per germline, CDR1 KGHSH and CDR2 LQKENI. CDR3: CASSPFTLAGADTQYF. The CDR3 DNA sequence: TGTGCCAGCTCACCATTCACGCTAGCGGGAGCAGATACGCAGTATTTT.

The table lists this clone with a few counts. This chain connects TRBV7-2 to TRBJ1-2; D unclear. This CDR3 is built from 13 residues. CDR1 and CDR2 from the germline V gene are SGHTA and FQGNSA. The V gene lost 8 bases and the J gene lost 4 bases, with 14 bases spanning the gap. The CDR3 coding sequence is TGTGCCAGCGGGCGGGCGGCCCCCTATGGCTACACCTTC. As protein: CASGRAAPYGYTF.

This clone was seen more than once but under ten times. The rearrangement uses TRBV10-3 and TRBJ1-1; D may be TRBD1 (6 bases). The germline V gene encodes CDR1 ENHRY and CDR2 SYGVKD. V lost 3 bases and J 8 bases, leaving 16 bases between the germline ends. The CDR3 spans 14 residues. CDR3 sequence (DNA): TGTGCCATCAGTGATAACTTGAGGGGGACAGAAGCTTTCTTT. Translation gives CAISDNLRGTEAFF.

The table lists this clone with a few counts. The V and J genes are TRBV18 and TRBJ2-1; 8 bases match TRBD2. J was trimmed by 5 bases and V by 4 bases; bases with no gene match: 10. Germline loops: CDR1 KGHSH, CDR2 LQKENI. The CDR3 is made up of 16 amino acids. CDR3 nucleotides: TGTGCCAGCTCACTTGCCGGGGGGGGCCTAAACAATGAGCAGTTCTTC. Amino acid sequence: CASSLAGGGLNNEQFF.

V is TRBV6-1 and J is TRBJ2-1; D perhaps matches TRBD1 (5 bases). Germline V gives CDR1 MNHNS, CDR2 SASEGT. V was clipped by 8 bases and J by 2 bases, with 13 bases between them. The CDR3 contains 14 residues. The CDR3 loop is CASQGLVPYNEQFF. CDR3 DNA sequence: TGTGCCAGCCAGGGATTAGTCCCCTACAATGAGCAGTTCTTC.

In this sample, this clone turned up a few times. The chain's CDR3 is CASSNGGPEVTEAFF. DNA for the CDR3: TGTGCCAGCAGTAATGGAGGACCAGAGGTGACTGAAGCTTTCTTT. This chain uses TRBV6-5 with TRBJ1-1, with D hard to call. The germline V gene has CDR1 MNHEY and CDR2 SVGAGI. The CDR3 is 15 amino acids. Trimming stripped 5 bases from V and 5 bases from J, with 18 bases between.

This clone was counted a few times. This chain uses TRBV19 with TRBJ2-3; 8 nucleotides line up with TRBD2. Germline V gene sequence: CDR1 LNHDA, CDR2 SQIVND (reference sequence). J was trimmed by 3 bases and V by 9 bases; bases with no gene match: 11. This CDR3 is built from 15 residues. This CDR3 reads CASSGLESSTDTQYF. The CDR3 coding sequence is TGTGCCAGCTCGGGACTAGAGTCTAGTACAGATACGCAGTATTTT.

The chain employs TRBV6-1 and TRBJ2-3, with a weak D call TRBD1 (6 bases). V shed 5 bases and J shed 8 bases, with 20 bases lying between them. There are 15 residues in the CDR3. Germline assignment: CDR1 MNHNS and CDR2 SASEGT. In nucleotides, the CDR3 is TGTGCCAGCAGTCCCCCCGTGCAGGGCAGGGGTACGCAGTATTTT. Translated: CASSPPVQGRGTQYF.

This clone has more than one count but fewer than ten. This chain uses TRBV19 with TRBJ1-1; the D is unclear. Per germline, CDR1 LNHDA and CDR2 SQIVND (reference sequence). This CDR3 comprises 12 residues. Trimming left V 9 bases short and J 0 bases short, with 8 bases between. The CDR3 protein is CASRHLNTEAFF. The DNA of the CDR3 is TGTGCCAGCAGGCACCTGAACACTGAAGCTTTCTTT.

J is TRBJ2-1 and V is TRBV13; 7 bases align to TRBD1. The CDR3 is 17 residues long. Germline CDR1 is PRHDT and CDR2 is FYEKMQ (reference sequence). Trimming cost V 6 bases and J 5 bases; bases outside gene matches: 16. The CDR3 region has the DNA TGTGCCAGCAGTACCGAGTTTACAGGGGATTTAAACAATGAGCAGTTCTTC. Protein product: CASSTEFTGDLNNEQFF.

Comments on this clone: Other DNA sequences in the sample encode the same CDR3. The chain employs TRBV9 and TRBJ1-2; D is possibly TRBD1 (5 bases). The CDR3 is 13 amino acids. The germline V and J ends were trimmed by 0 bases and 2 bases, with 5 bases remaining between them. Per the germline V gene, CDR1 is SGDLS and CDR2 is YYNGEE. CDR3 coding DNA: TGTGCCAGCAGCGTAGGGGGCAACTATGGCTACACCTTC. Protein product: CASSVGGNYGYTF.

This clone was seen a handful of times. The chain employs TRBV7-8 and TRBJ2-3; 10 bases map to TRBD2. Trimming took 5 bases from V and 1 from J; bases not matched to a gene: 6. Germline CDR1 SGHVS, CDR2 FQNEAQ. This CDR3 contains 16 residues. The CDR3 region has the DNA TGTGCCAGCAGCCTGAGACTAGCGGGTGGCACAGATACGCAGTATTTT. This sequence encodes CASSLRLAGGTDTQYF. The full variable domain, with the rest looked up from reference TRBV7-8 and TRBJ2-3, is GAGVSQSPRYKVAKRGQDVALRCDPISGHVSLFWYQQALGQGPEFLTYFQNEAQLDKSGLPSDRFFAERPEGSVSTLKIQRTQQEDSAVYLCASSLRLAGGTDTQYFGPGTRLTVL.

This clone showed up many times. The chain carries TRBV19 and TRBJ2-5, with 7 bases that match TRBD2. This CDR3 region has 14 residues. After removal of 5 bases from V and 5 bases from J, the junction contained 8 bases not matched to a gene. Germline assignment: CDR1 LNHDA and CDR2 SQIVND (reference sequence). The CDR3 DNA follows: TGTGCCAGTAGTTTAGCGGGTTTTGGGGAGACCCAGTACTTC. Translation: CASSLAGFGETQYF.

This chain uses TRBV15 with TRBJ2-1; TRBD1 matches 9 bases. The CDR3 is 15 amino acids. With V trimmed by 4 bases and J by 4 bases, 5 bases remained unmatched. CDR1 and CDR2 (germline): LNHNV, YYDKDF (reference sequence). The CDR3 coding sequence is TGTGCCACCAGCAACCGGGACAGGGTGTACAATGAGCAGTTCTTC. Its translation is CATSNRDRVYNEQFF.

The chain is built from TRBV30 and TRBJ1-4; possibly TRBD1 for D (5 bases). Germline V lookup: CDR1 GTSNPN, CDR2 SVGIG (reference sequence). Trimming cost V 5 bases and J 11 bases, with 24 bases left between them. This CDR3 contains 15 residues. CDR3 in amino acids: CAWGIAGPGVEKLFF. In DNA, the CDR3 is TGTGCCTGGGGTATAGCAGGACCGGGGGTTGAGAAACTGTTTTTT.

The chain links TRBV5-8 to TRBJ1-3, with D possibly being TRBD1 (5 bases). V was shortened by 1 base and J by 8 bases, with 13 bases between the two germline ends. This CDR3 has 14 amino acids. CDR1 is SGHTS, CDR2 YDEGEE, per germline. Here the CDR3 reads CASSLSRDLDTIYF. The CDR3 DNA follows: TGTGCCAGCAGCTTGTCCCGGGACTTGGACACCATATATTTT.

This clone was seen a few times. This chain joins TRBV28 and TRBJ2-5; D may be TRBD1 (6 bases). CDR1 MDHEN and CDR2 SYDVKM come from the germline V gene. V was pared by 6 bases and J by 7 bases, with 15 bases between. The CDR3 spans 13 residues. The DNA for the CDR3 is TGTGCCAGCAGAAATGAGGGGGTTCGGACCCAGTACTTC. Amino acids: CASRNEGVRTQYF.